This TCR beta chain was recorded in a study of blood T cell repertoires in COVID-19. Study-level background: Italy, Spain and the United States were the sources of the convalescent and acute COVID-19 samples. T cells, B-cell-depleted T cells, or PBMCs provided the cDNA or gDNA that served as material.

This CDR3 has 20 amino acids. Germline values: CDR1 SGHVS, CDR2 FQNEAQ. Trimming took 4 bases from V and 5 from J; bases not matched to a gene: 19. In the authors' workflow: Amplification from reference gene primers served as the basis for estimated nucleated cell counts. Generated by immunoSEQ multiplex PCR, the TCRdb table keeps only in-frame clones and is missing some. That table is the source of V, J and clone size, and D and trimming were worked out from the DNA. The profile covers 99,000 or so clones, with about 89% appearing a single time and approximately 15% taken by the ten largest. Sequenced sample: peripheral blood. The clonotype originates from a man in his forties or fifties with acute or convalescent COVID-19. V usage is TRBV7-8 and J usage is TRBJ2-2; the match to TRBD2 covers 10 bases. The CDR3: CASSSYRLAGFRGGTGELFF. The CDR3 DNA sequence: TGTGCCAGCAGCTCCTACCGACTAGCGGGCTTCCGCGGGGGGACCGGGGAGCTGTTTTTT.